This T cell receptor (beta chain) is from a study of T-cell reconstitution after alpha-beta-depleted transplantation in children. Findings and caveats of the study: The study traced high day-60 TCRbeta diversity in some patients to surviving recipient T cells and thymic progenitors. A year had passed since transplant, and T-cell counts and diversity by then came mostly from newly produced T cells.

Worth noting for this clonotype: Its antigen is not identified.

The TCRbeta library incorporated unique molecular identifiers. TCRdb ran MiXCR on the PCR reads and lists one entry per CDR3 protein. This table has 250,000 to 300,000 distinct CDR3 sequences, less than 9.5% appearing once. The CDR3 length is 13 residues. V shed 2 bases and J shed 6 bases, with 7 bases lying between them. Germline V CDR1 and CDR2: LGHDT, YNNKEL (reference sequence). This clonotype was obtained from a female patient younger than 10 who had a stem cell transplant for Fanconi anemia, so the T cells may come from the graft donor. Source: peripheral blood, taken 360 days after TCRalphabeta/CD19-depleted stem cell transplant. The rearrangement links TRBV3-1 to TRBJ2-2; D not resolved. In DNA, the CDR3 is TGTGCCAGCAGCCAAACTTGGGCCGGGGAGCTGTTTTTT. Translation: CASSQTWAGELFF.